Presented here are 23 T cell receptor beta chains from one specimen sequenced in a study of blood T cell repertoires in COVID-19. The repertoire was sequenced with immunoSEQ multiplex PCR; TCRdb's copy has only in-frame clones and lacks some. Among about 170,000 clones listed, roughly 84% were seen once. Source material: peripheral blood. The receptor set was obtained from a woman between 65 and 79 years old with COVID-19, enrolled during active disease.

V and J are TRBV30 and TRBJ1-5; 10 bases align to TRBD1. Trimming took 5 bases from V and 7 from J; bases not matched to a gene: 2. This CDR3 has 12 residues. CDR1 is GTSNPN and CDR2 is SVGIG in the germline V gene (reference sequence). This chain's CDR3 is CAWGDRGQPQHF. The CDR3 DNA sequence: TGTGCCTGGGGGGACAGGGGACAGCCCCAGCATTTT.

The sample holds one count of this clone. In nucleotides, the CDR3 is TGTGCCAGCAGGTCCGGGACAGGGAACTACGAGCAGTACTTC. It specifies CASRSGTGNYEQYF. The rearrangement uses TRBV27 and TRBJ2-7, with 9 bases fitting TRBD1. V lost 6 bases, J lost 3 bases, and 6 bases stayed unmatched. Germline CDR1 reads MNHEY; CDR2 reads SMNVEV (reference sequence). The CDR3 extends over 14 amino acids.

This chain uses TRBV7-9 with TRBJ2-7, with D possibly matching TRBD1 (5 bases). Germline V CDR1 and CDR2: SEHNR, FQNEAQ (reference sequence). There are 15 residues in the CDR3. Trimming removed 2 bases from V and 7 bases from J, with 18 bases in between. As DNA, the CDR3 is TGTGCCAGCAGCTTACAGGGTGTTACTACGTGGGAGCAGTACTTC. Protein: CASSLQGVTTWEQYF.

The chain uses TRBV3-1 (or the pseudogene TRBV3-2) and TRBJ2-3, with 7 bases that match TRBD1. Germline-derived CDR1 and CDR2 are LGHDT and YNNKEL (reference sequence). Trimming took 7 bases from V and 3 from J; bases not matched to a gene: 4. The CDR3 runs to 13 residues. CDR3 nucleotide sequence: TGTGCCAGCAAGGGGACAGCTACAGATACGCAGTATTTT. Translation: CASKGTATDTQYF.

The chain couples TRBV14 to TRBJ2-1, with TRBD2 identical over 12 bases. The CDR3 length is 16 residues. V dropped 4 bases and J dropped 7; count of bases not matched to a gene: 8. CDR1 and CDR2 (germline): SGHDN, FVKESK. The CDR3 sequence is CASSPRVTSGRNEQFF. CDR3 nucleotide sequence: TGTGCCAGCAGCCCAAGAGTGACTAGCGGGAGAAATGAGCAGTTCTTC.

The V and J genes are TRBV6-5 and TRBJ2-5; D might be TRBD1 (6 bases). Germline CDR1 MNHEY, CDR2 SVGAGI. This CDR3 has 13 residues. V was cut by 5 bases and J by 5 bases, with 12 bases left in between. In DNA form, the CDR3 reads TGTGCCAGCAGTCCCGACAGGTGGGAGACCCAGTACTTC. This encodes CASSPDRWETQYF.

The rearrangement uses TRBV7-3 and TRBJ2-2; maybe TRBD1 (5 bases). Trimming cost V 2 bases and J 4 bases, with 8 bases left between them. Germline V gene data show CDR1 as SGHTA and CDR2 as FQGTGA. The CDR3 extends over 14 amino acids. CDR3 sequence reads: CASSLSRATGELFF. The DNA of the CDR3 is TGTGCCAGCAGCTTATCCAGGGCCACCGGGGAGCTGTTTTTT.

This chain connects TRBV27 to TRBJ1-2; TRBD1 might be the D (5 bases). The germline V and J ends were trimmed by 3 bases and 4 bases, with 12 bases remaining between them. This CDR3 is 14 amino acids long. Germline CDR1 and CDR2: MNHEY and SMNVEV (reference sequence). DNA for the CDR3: TGTGCCAGCAGTTTCCAGGGTGGAAGCTATGGCTACACCTTC. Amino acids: CASSFQGGSYGYTF.

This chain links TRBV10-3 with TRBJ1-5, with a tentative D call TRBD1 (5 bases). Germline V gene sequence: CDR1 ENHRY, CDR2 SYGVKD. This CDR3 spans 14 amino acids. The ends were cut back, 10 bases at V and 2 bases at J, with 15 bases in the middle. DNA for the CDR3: TGTGCCACTCAGCAGGCGGGGGGCAATCAGCCCCAGCATTTT. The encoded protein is CATQQAGGNQPQHF.

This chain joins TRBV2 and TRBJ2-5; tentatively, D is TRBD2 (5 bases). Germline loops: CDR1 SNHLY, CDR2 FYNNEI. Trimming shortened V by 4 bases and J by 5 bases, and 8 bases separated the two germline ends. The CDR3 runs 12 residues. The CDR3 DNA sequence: TGTGCCAGCAGTGGACTACGGGAGACCCAGTACTTC. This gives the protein CASSGLRETQYF.

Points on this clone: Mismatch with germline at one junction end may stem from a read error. The CDR3 DNA reads as TGTGCCTGGAGGTTATCAAACAGTGAAGCTTTCTTT. It specifies CAWRLSNSEAFF. This chain joins TRBV30 and TRBJ1-1; D gene ambiguous. This CDR3 region has 12 residues. The germline gives CDR1 GTSNPN, CDR2 SVGIG (reference sequence).

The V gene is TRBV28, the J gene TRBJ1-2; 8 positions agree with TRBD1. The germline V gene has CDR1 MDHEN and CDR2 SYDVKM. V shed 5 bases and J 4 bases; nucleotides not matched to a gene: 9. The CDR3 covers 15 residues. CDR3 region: CASSLGQVIGYGYTF. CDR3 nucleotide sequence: TGTGCCAGCAGTCTGGGACAGGTTATAGGCTATGGCTACACCTTC.

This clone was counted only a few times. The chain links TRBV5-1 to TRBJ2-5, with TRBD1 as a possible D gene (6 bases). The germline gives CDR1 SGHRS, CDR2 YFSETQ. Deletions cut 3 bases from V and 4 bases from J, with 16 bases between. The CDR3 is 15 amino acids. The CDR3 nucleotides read TGCGCCAGCAGCTCAACTAGGGGGATTCGAGAGACCCAGTACTTC. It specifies CASSSTRGIRETQYF.

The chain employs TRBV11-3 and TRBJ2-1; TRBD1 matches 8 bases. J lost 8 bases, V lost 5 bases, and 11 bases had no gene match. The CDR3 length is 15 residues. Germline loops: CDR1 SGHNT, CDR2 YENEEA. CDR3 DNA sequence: TGTGCCAGCAGCCAAGGACAGGGACGGGTCGATGAGCAGTTCTTC. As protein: CASSQGQGRVDEQFF. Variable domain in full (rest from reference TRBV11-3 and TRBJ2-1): EAGVVQSPRYKIIEKKQPVAFWCNPISGHNTLYWYLQNLGQGPELLIRYENEEAVDDSQLPKDRFSAERLKGVDSTLKIQPAELGDSAVYLCASSQGQGRVDEQFFGPGTRLTVL.

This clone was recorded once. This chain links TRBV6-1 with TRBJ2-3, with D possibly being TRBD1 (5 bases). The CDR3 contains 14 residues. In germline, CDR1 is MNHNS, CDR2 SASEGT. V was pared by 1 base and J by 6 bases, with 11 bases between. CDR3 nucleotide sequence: TGTGCCAGCAGTGAAGGGCAGGGATTGGATACGCAGTATTTT. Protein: CASSEGQGLDTQYF.

CDR3 protein: CSVRVNQETQYF. CDR3 bases: TGCAGCGTGCGGGTGAACCAAGAGACCCAGTACTTC. This rearrangement joins TRBV29-1 to TRBJ2-5, with a weak D call TRBD2 (5 bases). The V end lost 6 bases, the J end lost 0 bases, and 8 bases lay between the germline ends. The length of the CDR3 is 12 residues. CDR1 is SQVTM, CDR2 ANQGSEA, per germline.

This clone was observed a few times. CDR3 loop: CASSENRGIAQSPLHF. The CDR3 DNA follows: TGTGCCAGCAGTGAGAACAGGGGAATTGCTCAGTCACCCCTCCACTTT. J is TRBJ1-6 and V is TRBV2; 7 bases align to TRBD1. Trimming removed 3 bases from V and 10 bases from J; junction bases left unmatched: 12. Per germline, CDR1 SNHLY and CDR2 FYNNEI. The CDR3 loop spans 16 amino acids.

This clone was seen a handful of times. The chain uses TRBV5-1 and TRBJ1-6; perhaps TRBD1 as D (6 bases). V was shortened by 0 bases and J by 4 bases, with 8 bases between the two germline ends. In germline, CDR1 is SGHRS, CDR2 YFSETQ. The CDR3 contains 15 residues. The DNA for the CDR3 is TGCGCCAGCAGCTTGGGACAGGCTTATAATTCACCCCTCCACTTT. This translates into CASSLGQAYNSPLHF.

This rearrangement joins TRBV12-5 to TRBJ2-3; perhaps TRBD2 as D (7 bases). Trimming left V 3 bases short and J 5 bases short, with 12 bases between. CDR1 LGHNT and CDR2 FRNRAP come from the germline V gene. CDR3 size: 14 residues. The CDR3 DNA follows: TGTGCTAGTGGTTTAGGGGGGGTGGGAGATACGCAGTATTTT. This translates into CASGLGGVGDTQYF.

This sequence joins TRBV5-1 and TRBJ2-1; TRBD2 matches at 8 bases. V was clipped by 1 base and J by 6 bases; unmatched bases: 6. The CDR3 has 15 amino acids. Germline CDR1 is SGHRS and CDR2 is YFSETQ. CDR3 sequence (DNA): TGCGCCAGCAGCTTGTTAGGCGGGGGGACCAATGAGCAGTTCTTC. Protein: CASSLLGGGTNEQFF.

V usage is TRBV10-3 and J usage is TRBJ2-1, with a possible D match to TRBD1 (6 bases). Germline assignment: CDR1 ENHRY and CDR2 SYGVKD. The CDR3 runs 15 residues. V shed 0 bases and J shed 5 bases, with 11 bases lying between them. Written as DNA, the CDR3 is TGTGCCATCAGTGAGTCACAGGGTGTGGACAATGAGCAGTTCTTC. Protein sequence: CAISESQGVDNEQFF.

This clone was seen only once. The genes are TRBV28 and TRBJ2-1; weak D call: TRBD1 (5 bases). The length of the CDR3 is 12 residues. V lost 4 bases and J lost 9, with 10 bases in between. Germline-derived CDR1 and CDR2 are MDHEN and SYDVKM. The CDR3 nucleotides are TGTGCCAGCAGTTCCTCAGGGTTTGAGCAGTTCTTC. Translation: CASSSSGFEQFF.

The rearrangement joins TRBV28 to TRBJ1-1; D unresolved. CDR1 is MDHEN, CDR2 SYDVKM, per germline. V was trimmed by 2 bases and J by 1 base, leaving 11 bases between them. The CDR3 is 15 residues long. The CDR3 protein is CASSLLAFTNTEAFF. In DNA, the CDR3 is TGTGCCAGCAGTTTACTAGCTTTCACGAACACTGAAGCTTTCTTT. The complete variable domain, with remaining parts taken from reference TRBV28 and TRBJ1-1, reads DVKVTQSSRYLVKRTGEKVFLECVQDMDHENMFWYRQDPGLGLRLIYFSYDVKMKEKGDIPEGYSVSREKKERFSLILESASTNQTSMYLCASSLLAFTNTEAFFGQGTRLTVV.